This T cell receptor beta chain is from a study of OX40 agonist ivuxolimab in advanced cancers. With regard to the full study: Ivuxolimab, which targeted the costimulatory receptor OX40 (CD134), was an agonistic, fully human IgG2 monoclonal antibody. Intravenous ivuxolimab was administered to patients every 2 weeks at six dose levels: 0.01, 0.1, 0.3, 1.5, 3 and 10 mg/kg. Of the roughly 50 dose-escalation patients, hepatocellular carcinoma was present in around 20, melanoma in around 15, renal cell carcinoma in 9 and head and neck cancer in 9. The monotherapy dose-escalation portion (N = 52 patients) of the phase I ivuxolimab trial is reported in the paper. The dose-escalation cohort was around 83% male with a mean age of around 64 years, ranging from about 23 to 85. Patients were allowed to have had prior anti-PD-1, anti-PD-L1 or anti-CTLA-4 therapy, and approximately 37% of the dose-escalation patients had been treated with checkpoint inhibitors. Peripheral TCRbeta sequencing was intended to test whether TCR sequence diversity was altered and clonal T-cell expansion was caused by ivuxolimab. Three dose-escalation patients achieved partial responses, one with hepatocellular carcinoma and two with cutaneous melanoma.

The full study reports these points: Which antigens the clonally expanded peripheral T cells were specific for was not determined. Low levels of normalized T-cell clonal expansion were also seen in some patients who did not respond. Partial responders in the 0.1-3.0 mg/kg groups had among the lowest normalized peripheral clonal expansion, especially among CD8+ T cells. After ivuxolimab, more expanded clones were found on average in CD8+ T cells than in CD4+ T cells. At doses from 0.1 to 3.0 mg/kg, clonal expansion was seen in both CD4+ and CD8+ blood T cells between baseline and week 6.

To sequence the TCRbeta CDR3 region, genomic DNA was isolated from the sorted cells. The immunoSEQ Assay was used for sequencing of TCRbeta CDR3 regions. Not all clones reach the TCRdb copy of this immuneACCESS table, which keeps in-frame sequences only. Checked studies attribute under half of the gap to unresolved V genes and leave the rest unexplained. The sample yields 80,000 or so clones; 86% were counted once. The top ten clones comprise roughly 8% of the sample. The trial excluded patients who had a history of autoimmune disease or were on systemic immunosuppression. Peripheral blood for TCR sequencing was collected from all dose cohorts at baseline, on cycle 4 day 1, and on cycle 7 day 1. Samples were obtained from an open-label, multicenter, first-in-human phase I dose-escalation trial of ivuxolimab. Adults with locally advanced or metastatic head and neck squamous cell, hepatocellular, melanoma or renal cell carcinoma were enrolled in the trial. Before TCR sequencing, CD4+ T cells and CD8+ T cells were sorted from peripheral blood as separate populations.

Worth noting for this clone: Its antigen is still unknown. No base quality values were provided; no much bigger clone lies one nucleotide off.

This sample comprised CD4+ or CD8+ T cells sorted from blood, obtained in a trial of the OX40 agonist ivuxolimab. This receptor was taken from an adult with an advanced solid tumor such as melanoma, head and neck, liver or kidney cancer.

The DNA sequence is TGTGCCAGCAGCCCTCAGGGGAACACTGAAGCTTTCTTT. It specifies CASSPQGNTEAFF. The chain joins TRBV7-9 to TRBJ1-1; the D gene is perhaps TRBD1, on 5 matching bases. Trimming costs V 5 bases and J 1 base, and their ends lie 8 bases apart. Including the terminal cysteine and phenylalanine, the CDR3 comprises 13 residues. Of all the DNA, just the CDR3 is kept, 39 bases in frame from base 1. From the germline V gene (reference sequence), CDR1 is SEHNR and CDR2 is FQNEAQ.